This TCR beta chain originates from a study of T-cell memory formation after mild COVID-19. General observations from the study: Most CD4+ clones that shrank were in CM and EM, while CD8+ ones turned up in EMRA. Cross-reactive memory apparently joined, as some responding clones appeared in pre-infection memory. Clones contracting day 15 to 85 were balanced CD4/CD8; later expanders leaned CD4+.

The sample holds a few counts of this clonotype. What it recognizes is unknown. This CDR3 has 13 amino acids. With 3 bases removed from V and 4 bases from J, the gap between germline ends came to 8 bases. Germline V lookup: CDR1 SGHRS, CDR2 YFSETQ. TCR alpha and TCR beta cDNA libraries with sample barcodes and UMIs came from 5'RACE using constant-segment primers. TCRdb analysed the 5' RACE reads with MiXCR anew, one entry per CDR3 protein. There are 210,000 or so distinct CDR3 sequences in the sample; more than 9% occur only once, and approximately 2.8% lies in the top ten. The chain has TRBV5-1 and TRBJ1-3; D gene ambiguous. The sequence was collected from a man in his late teens or twenties who had mild COVID-19 (a few samples of this study predate the infection). Cell type and time point are not known. The sample comprised PBMCs or a T cell subset sorted from them (not recorded which). CDR3 region: CASSSSQGNTIYF. CDR3 bases: TGCGCCAGCAGCTCCTCCCAGGGAAACACCATATATTTT.